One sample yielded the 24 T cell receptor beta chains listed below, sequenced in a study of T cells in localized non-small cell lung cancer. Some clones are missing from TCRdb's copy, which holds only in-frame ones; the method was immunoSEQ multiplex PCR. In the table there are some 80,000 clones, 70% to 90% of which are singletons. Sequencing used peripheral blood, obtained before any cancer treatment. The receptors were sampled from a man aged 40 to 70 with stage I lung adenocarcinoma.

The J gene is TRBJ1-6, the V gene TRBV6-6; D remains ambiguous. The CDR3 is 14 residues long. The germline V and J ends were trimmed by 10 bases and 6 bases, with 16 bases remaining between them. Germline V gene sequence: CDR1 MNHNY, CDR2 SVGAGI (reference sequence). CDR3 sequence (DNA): TGTGCCACTGGTTCTGGTACGGTTAATTCACCCCTCCACTTT. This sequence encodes CATGSGTVNSPLHF.

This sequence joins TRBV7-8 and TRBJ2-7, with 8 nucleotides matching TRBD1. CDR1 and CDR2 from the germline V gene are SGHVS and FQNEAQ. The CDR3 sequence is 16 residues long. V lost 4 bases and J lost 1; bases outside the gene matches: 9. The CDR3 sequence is CASSSRAGTGSYEQYF. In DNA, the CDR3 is TGTGCCAGCAGCTCTAGGGCCGGGACAGGATCCTACGAGCAGTACTTC.

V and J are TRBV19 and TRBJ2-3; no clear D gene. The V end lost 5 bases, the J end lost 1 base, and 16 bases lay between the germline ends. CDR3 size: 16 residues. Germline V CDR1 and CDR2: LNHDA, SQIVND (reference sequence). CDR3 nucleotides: TGTGCCAGTAGTTCCTGGAAGGCAACTCGCACAGATACGCAGTATTTT. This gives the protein CASSSWKATRTDTQYF. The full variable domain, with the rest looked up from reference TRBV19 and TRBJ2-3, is DGGITQSPKYLFRKEGQNVTLSCEQNLNHDAMYWYRQDPGQGLRLIYYSQIVNDFQKGDIAEGYSVSREKKESFPLTVTSAQKNPTAFYLCASSSWKATRTDTQYFGPGTRLTVL.

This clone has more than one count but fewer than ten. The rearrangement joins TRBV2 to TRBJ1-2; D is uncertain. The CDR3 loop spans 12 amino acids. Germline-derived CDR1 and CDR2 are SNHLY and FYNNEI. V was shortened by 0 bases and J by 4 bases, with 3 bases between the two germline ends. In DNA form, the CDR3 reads TGTGCCAGCAGTGAAGCCTCCTATGGCTACACCTTC. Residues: CASSEASYGYTF.

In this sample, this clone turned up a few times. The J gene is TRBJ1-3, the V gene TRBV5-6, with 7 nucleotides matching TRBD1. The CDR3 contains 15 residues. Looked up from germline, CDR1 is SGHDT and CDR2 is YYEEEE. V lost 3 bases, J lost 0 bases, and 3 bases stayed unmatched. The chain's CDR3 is CASSSGQLSGNTIYF. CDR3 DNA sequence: TGTGCCAGCAGCTCGGGACAGCTCTCTGGAAACACCATATATTTT.

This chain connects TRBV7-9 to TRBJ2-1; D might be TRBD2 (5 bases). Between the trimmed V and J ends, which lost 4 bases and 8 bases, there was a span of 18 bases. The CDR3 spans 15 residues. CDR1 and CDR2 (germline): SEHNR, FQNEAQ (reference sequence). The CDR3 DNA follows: TGTGCCAGCAGCTCAGGAGGCCCCCTCCTGGATGAGCAGTTCTTC. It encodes CASSSGGPLLDEQFF.

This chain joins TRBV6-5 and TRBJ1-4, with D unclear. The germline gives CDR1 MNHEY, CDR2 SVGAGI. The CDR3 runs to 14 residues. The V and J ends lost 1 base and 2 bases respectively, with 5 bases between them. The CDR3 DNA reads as TGTGCCAGCAGTTACTGGAGGACTAATGAAAAACTGTTTTTT. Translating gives CASSYWRTNEKLFF.

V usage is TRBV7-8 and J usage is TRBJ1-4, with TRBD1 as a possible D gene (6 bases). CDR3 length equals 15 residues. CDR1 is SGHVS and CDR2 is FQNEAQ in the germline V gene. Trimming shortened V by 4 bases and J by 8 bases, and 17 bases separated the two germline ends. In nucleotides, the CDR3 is TGTGCCAGCAGCTGGAACAGGGTTCTGGGGGAAAAACTGTTTTTT. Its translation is CASSWNRVLGEKLFF. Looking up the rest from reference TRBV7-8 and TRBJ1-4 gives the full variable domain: GAGVSQSPRYKVAKRGQDVALRCDPISGHVSLFWYQQALGQGPEFLTYFQNEAQLDKSGLPSDRFFAERPEGSVSTLKIQRTQQEDSAVYLCASSWNRVLGEKLFFGSGTQLSVL.

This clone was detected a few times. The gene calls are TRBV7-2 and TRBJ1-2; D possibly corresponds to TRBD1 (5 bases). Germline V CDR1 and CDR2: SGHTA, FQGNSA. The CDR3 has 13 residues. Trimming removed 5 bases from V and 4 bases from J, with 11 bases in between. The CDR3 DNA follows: TGTGCCAGCAGCCCGGGGACGGTCTATGGCTACACCTTC. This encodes CASSPGTVYGYTF.

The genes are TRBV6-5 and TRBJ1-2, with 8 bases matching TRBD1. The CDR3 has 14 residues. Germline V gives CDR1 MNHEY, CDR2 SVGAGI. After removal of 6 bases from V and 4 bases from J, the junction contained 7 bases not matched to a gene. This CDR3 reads CASRKTGEVYGYTF. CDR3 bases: TGTGCCAGCAGAAAGACAGGGGAGGTCTATGGCTACACCTTC.

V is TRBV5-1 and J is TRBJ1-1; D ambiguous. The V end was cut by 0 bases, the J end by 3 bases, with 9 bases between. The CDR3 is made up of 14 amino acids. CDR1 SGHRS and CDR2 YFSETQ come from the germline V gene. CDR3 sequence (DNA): TGCGCCAGCAGCTTGGCCTGGGGTGACACTGAAGCTTTCTTT. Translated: CASSLAWGDTEAFF.

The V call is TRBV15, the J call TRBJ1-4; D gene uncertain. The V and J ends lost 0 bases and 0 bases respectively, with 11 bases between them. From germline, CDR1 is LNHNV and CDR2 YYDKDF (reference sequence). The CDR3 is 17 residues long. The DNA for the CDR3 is TGTGCCACCAGCAGAGATCGGTTTACCCCAACTAATGAAAAACTGTTTTTT. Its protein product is CATSRDRFTPTNEKLFF.

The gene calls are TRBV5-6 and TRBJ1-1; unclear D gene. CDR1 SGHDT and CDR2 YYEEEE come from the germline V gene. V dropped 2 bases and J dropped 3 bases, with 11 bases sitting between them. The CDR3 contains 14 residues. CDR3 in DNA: TGTGCCAGCAGCTTCTGGGGTAAATACACTGAAGCTTTCTTT. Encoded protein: CASSFWGKYTEAFF.

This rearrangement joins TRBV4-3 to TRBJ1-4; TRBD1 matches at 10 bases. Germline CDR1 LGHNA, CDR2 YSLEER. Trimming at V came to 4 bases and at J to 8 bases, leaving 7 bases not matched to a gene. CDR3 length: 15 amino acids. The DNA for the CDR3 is TGCGCCAGCAGCCGAGGGACAGGGGAAGAAGAAAAACTGTTTTTT. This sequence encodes CASSRGTGEEEKLFF.

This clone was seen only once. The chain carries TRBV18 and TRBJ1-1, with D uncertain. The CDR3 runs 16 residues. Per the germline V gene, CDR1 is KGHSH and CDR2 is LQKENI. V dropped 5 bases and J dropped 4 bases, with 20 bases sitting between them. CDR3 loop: CASSSDIGILGTEAFF. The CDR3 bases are TGTGCCAGCTCATCAGATATCGGGATATTGGGCACTGAAGCTTTCTTT. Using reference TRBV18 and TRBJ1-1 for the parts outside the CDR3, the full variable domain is NAGVMQNPRHLVRRRGQEARLRCSPMKGHSHVYWYRQLPEEGLKFMVYLQKENIIDESGMPKERFSAEFPKEGPSILRIQQVVRGDSAAYFCASSSDIGILGTEAFFGQGTRLTVV.

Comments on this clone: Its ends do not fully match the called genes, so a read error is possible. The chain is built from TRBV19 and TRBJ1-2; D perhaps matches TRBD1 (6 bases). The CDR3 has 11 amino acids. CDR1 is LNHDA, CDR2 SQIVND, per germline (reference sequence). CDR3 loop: CASSKLRDTVF. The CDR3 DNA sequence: TGTGCCAGTAGTAAACTTCGGGACACCGTGTTC.

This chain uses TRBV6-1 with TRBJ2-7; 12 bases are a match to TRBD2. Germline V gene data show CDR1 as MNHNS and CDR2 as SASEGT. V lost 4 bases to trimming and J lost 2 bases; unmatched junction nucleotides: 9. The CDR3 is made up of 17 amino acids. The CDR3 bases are TGTGCCAGCAGTGGACGATCTAGCGGGGGGGCTACCTACGAGCAGTACTTC. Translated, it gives CASSGRSSGGATYEQYF.

The CDR3 here is CASSPYGASSYEQYF. The CDR3 DNA follows: TGTGCCAGCAGCCCCTACGGGGCCTCTTCCTACGAGCAGTACTTC. This chain connects TRBV7-9 to TRBJ2-7; D tentatively fits TRBD1 or TRBD2 (5 bases each). CDR1 and CDR2 from the germline V gene are SEHNR and FQNEAQ (reference sequence). The V gene lost 5 bases and the J gene lost 1 base, with 15 bases spanning the gap. This CDR3 is built from 15 residues.

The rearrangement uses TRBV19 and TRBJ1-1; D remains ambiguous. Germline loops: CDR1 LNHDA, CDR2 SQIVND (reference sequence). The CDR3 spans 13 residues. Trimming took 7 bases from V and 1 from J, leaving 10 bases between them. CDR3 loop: CASIGQANTEAFF. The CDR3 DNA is TGTGCCAGTATAGGGCAGGCGAACACTGAAGCTTTCTTT.

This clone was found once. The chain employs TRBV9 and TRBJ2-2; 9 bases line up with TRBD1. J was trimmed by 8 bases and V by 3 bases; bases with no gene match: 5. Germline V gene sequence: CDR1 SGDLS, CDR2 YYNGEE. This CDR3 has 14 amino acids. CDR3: CASSAQGASGELFF. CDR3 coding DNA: TGTGCCAGCAGCGCACAGGGGGCATCAGGGGAGCTGTTTTTT.

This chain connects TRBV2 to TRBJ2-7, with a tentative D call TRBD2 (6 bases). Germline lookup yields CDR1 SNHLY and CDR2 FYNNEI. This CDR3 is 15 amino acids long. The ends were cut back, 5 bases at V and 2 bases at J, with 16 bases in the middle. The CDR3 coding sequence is TGTGCCAGCAGTTTGGAGGGAGGCAAAGCCTACGAGCAGTACTTC. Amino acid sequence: CASSLEGGKAYEQYF.

CDR3 sequence reads: CASSDSGGAYNEQFF. Written as DNA, the CDR3 is TGTGCCAGCAGCGATAGCGGGGGGGCGTACAATGAGCAGTTCTTC. The J gene is TRBJ2-1, the V gene TRBV27; 11 bases agree with TRBD2. The V gene end was trimmed by 6 bases and the J gene end by 4 bases; junction bases not matched to a gene: 5. Germline V gene lookup returns CDR1 MNHEY and CDR2 SMNVEV (reference sequence). The CDR3 has 15 residues.

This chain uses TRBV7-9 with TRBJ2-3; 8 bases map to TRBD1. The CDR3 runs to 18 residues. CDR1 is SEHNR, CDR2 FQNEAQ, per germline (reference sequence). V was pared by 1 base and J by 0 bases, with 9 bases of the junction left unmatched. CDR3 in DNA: TGTGCCAGCAGCTTAGATCACAGGGGGTTTTTTAGCACAGATACGCAGTATTTT. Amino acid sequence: CASSLDHRGFFSTDTQYF.

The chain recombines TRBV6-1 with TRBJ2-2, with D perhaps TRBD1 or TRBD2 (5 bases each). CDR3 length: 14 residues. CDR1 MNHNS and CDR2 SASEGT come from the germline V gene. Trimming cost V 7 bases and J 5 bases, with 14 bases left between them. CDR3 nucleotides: TGTGCCAGCATTCGGGGCGGAGAGACCGGGGAGCTGTTTTTT. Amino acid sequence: CASIRGGETGELFF.